This T cell receptor beta chain was recovered during a study of cytomegalovirus exposure and HLA in healthy donors. Broader study findings: Listed as cytomegalovirus-associated were roughly 180 TCR beta chains. Later analysis identified several of the most significant clusters that appeared linked to common viral pathogens. Later analysis identified around 15,000 TCR beta sequences associated with HLA alleles, using a false discovery rate threshold of 0.05.

On this clone itself: The antigen remains unidentified.

The PCR was carried out with 60 Vbeta primers and 13 Jbeta primers. Original processing methods: Later work found tens of millions of unique TCR beta chains, with about 10 million shared. Produced via immunoSEQ multiplex PCR; TCRdb's table is partial and in-frame only. The V and J calls and clone size come from that table; D and trimming were worked out from the DNA. The sample includes roughly 140,000 clones, around 80% of them seen just once. Deletions cut 1 base from V and 1 base from J, with 8 bases between. This CDR3 is 15 amino acids long. Germline V gives CDR1 SGHNT, CDR2 YENEEA. This receptor was taken from a man between 18 and 35 years old in good health and CMV-seronegative. The sample consisted of PBMCs. The chain uses TRBV11-3 and TRBJ2-1, with D perhaps TRBD2 (6 bases). The CDR3 loop is CASSLVSGSYNEQFF. In DNA, the CDR3 is TGTGCCAGCAGCTTAGTTAGCGGATCCTACAATGAGCAGTTCTTC.